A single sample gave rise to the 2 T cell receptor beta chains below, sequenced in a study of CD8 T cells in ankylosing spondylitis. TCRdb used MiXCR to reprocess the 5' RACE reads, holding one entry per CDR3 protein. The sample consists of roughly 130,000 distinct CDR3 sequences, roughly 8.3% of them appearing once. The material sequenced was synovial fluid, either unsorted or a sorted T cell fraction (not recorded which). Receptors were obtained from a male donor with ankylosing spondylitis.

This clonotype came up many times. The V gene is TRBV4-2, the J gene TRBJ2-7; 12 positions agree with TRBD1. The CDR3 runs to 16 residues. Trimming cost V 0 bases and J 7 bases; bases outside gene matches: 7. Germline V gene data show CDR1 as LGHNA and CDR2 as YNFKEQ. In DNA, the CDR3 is TGTGCCAGCAGCCAAGAGAGGGGGACAGGGGGCGAGGAGCAGTACTTC. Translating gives CASSQERGTGGEEQYF.

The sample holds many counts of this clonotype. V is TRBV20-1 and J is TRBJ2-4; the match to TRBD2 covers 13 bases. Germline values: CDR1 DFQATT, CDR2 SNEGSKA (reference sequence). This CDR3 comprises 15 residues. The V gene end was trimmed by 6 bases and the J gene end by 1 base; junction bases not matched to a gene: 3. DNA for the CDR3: TGCAGTGCAGTACTAGCGGGAGGGGCCAAAAACATTCAGTACTTC. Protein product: CSAVLAGGAKNIQYF.